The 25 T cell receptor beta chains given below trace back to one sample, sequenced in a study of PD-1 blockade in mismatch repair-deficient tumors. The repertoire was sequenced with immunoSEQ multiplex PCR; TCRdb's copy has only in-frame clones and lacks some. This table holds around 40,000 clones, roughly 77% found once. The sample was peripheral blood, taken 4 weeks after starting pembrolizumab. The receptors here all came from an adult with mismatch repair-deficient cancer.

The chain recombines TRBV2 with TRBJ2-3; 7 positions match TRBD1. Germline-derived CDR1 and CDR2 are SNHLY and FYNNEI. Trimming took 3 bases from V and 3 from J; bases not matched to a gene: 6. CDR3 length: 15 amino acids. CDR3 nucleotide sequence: TGTGCCAGCAGTGACGACAGGGAGTATACAGATACGCAGTATTTT. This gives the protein CASSDDREYTDTQYF.

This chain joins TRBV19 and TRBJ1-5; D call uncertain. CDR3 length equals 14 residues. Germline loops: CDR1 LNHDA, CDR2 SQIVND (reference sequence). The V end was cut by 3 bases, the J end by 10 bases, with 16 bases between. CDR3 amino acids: CASSIEGITKPQHF. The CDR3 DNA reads TGTGCCAGTAGTATCGAAGGGATCACTAAACCCCAGCATTTT.

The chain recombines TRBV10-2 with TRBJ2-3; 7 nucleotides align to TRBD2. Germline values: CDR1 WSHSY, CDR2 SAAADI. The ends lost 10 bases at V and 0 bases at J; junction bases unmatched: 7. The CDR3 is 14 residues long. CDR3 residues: CATLAGPSTDTQYF. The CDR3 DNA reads TGCGCCACCTTAGCGGGCCCTAGCACAGATACGCAGTATTTT.

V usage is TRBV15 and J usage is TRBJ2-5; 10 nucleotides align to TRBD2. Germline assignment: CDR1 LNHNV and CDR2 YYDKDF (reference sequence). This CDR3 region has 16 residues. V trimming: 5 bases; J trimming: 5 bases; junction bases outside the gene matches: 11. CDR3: CATSASGRWGVETQYF. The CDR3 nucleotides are TGTGCCACCAGCGCTAGCGGGAGATGGGGTGTGGAGACCCAGTACTTC. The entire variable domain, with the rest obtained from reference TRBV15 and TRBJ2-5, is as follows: DAMVIQNPRYQVTQFGKPVTLSCSQTLNHNVMYWYQQKSSQAPKLLFHYYDKDFNNEADTPDNFQSRRPNTSFCFLDIRSPGLGDTAMYLCATSASGRWGVETQYFGPGTRLLVL.

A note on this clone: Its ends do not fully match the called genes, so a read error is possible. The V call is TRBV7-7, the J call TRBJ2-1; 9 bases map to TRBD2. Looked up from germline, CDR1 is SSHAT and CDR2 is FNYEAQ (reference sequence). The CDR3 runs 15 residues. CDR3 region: CASSLLLAGSNEQFF. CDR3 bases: TGTGCTAGCAGCTTACTACTAGCGGGCTCAAATGAGCAGTTCTTC.

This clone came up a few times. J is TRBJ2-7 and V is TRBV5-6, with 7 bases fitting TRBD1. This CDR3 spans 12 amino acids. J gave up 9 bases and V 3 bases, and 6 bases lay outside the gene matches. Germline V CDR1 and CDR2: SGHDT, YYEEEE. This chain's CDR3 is CASSWGTALQYF. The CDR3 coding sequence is TGTGCCAGCAGCTGGGGGACAGCGCTGCAGTACTTC.

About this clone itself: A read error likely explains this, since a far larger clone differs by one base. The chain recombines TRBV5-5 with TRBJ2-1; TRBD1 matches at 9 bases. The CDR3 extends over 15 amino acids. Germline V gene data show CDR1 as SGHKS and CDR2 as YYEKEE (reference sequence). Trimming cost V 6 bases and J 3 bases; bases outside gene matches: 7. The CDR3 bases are TGTGCCAGCATCGCCGGGACAGGGAGCTACAATGAGCAGTTCTTC. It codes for CASIAGTGSYNEQFF.

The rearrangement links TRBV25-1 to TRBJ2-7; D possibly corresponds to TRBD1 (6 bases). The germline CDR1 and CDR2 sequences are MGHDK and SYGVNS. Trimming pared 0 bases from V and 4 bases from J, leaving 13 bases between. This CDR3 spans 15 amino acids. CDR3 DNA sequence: TGTGCCAGCAGTGAATACAGGGGACCGTTATACGAGCAGTACTTC. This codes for CASSEYRGPLYEQYF.

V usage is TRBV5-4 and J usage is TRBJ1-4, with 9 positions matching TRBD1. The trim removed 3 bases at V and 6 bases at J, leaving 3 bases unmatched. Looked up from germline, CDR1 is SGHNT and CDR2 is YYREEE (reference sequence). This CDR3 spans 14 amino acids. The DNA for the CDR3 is TGTGCCAGCAGCTCGGGACAGGGTTATGAAAAACTGTTTTTT. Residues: CASSSGQGYEKLFF.

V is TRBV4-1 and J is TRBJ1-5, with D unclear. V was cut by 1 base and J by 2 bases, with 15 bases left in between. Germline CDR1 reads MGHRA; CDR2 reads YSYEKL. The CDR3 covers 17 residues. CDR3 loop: CASSQVSGRLGNQPQHF. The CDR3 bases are TGCGCCAGCAGCCAAGTCAGCGGGAGGTTAGGCAATCAGCCCCAGCATTTT.

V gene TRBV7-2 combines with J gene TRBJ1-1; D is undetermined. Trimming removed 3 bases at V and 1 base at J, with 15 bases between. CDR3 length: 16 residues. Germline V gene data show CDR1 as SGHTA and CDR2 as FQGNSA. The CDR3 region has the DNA TGTGCCAGCAGCTTGGAAGGGCGGGGATCGAACACTGAAGCTTTCTTT. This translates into CASSLEGRGSNTEAFF.

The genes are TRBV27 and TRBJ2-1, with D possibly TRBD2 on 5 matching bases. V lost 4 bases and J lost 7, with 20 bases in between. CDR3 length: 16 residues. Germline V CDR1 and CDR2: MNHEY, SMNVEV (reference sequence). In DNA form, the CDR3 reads TGTGCCAGCAGTTCCGTAACTAGTGTTGGGTGGAATGAGCAGTTCTTC. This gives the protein CASSSVTSVGWNEQFF.

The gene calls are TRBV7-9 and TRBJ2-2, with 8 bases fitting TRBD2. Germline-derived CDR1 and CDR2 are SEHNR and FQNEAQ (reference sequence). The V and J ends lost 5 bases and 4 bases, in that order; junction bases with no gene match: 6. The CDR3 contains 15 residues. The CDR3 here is CASSERLASTGELFF. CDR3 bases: TGTGCCAGCAGCGAGAGACTAGCGTCCACCGGGGAGCTGTTTTTT.

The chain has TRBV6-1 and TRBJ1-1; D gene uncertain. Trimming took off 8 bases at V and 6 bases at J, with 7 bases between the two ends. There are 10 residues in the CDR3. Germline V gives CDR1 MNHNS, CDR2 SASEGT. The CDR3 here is CASFYAEAFF. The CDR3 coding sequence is TGTGCCAGCTTCTACGCTGAAGCTTTCTTT.

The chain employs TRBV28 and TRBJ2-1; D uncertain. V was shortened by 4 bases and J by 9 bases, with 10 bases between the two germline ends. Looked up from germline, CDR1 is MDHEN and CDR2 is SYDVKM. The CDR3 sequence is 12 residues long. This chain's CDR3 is CASSWGIGEQFF. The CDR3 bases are TGTGCCAGCAGTTGGGGTATCGGTGAGCAGTTCTTC.

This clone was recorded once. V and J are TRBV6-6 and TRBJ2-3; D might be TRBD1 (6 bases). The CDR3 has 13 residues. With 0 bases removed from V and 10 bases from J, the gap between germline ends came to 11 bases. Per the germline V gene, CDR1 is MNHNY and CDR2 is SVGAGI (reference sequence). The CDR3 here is CASSYSKTGPQYF. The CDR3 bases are TGTGCCAGCAGTTACTCGAAGACAGGACCGCAGTATTTT.

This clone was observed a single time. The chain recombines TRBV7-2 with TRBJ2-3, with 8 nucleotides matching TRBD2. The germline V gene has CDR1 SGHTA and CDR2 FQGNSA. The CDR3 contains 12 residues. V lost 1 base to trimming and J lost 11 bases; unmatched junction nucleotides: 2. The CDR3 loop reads CASSLGLAWQYF. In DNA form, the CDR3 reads TGTGCCAGCAGCTTAGGACTAGCGTGGCAGTATTTT.

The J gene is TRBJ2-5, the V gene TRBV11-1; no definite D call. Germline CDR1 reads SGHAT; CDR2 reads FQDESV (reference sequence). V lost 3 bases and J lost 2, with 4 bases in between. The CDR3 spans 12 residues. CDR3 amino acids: CASSLIQETQYF. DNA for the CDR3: TGTGCCAGCAGCTTGATACAAGAGACCCAGTACTTC.

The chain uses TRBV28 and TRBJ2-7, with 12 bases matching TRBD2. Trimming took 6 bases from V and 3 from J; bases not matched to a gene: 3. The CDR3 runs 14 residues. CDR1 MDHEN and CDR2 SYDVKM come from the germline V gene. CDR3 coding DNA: TGTGCCAGCAGCCAGACTAGCGGGGGCTACGAGCAGTACTTC. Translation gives CASSQTSGGYEQYF.

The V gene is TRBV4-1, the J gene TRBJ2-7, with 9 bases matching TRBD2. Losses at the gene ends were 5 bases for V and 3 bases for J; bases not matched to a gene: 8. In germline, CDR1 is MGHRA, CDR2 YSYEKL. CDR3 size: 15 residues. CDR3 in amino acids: CASSALAGLRYEQYF. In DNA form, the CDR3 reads TGCGCCAGCAGCGCCCTAGCGGGACTTCGCTACGAGCAGTACTTC.

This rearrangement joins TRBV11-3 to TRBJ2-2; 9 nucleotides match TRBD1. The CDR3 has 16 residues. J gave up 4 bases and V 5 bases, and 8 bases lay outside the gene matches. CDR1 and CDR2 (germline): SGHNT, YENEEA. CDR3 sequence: CASSPGTGLTTGELFF. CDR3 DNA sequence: TGTGCCAGCAGCCCCGGGACAGGGTTGACCACCGGGGAGCTGTTTTTT.

CDR3 DNA: TGTGCCAGCAGACTTCGGTTGGGGACTAGAAACATTCAGTACTTC. This translates into CASRLRLGTRNIQYF. This chain uses TRBV6-5 with TRBJ2-4; the match to TRBD2 covers 8 bases. With 6 bases clipped from V and 6 bases from J, the junction kept 10 bases outside the gene matches. The CDR3 runs to 15 residues. Germline assignment: CDR1 MNHEY and CDR2 SVGAGI.

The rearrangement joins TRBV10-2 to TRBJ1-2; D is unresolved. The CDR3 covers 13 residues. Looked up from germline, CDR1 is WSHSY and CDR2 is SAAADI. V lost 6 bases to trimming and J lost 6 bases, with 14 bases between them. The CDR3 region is CASSQTRPHGYTF. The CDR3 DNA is TGCGCCAGCAGCCAGACCCGTCCACATGGCTACACCTTC.

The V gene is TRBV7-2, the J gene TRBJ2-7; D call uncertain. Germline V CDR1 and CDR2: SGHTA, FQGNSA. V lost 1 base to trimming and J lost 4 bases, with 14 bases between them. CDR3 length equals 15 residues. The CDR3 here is CASSLGVLFRYEQYF. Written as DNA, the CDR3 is TGTGCCAGCAGCTTAGGTGTATTGTTTCGGTACGAGCAGTACTTC.

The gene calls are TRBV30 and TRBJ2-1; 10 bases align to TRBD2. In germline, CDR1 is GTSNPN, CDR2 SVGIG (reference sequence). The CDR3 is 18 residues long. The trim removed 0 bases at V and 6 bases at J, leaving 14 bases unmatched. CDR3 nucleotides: TGTGCCTGGAGTGTAGCTCCCTTGGGTAGCGGGAGGCTCAATGAGCAGTTCTTC. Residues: CAWSVAPLGSGRLNEQFF.